The clone carrying this T cell receptor beta chain was counted a few times. Drawn from each donor were approximately 10 milliliters of peripheral blood. This sample stems from a study of blood T cells in healthy people across ages. A sample-barcoded 5' primer and a J-beta primer mix were used in a second PCR of about 7 to 12 cycles. TCRdb reanalysed the 5' RACE reads using MiXCR and keeps one entry per CDR3 protein. The top ten hold approximately 0.71% of the sample, which has around 1,000,000 distinct CDR3 sequences, almost 25% seen once. Per germline, CDR1 MNHEY and CDR2 SMNVEV (reference sequence). This CDR3 has 15 residues. The sample also formed part of further work on T cells of mothers and their children. That source notes: Samples came from a few healthy Caucasian mothers and their six children.

The specimen was blood. V and J are TRBV27 and TRBJ2-1; 8 bases align to TRBD1. The J call is doubtful: the DNA matches TRBJ2-7 better. The receptor was derived from a girl aged 2 to 9 in good health. DNA for the CDR3: TGTGCCAGCAGTCTACTTTACGACAGGGGTTACGAGCAGTACTTC. It specifies CASSLLYDRGYEQYF.